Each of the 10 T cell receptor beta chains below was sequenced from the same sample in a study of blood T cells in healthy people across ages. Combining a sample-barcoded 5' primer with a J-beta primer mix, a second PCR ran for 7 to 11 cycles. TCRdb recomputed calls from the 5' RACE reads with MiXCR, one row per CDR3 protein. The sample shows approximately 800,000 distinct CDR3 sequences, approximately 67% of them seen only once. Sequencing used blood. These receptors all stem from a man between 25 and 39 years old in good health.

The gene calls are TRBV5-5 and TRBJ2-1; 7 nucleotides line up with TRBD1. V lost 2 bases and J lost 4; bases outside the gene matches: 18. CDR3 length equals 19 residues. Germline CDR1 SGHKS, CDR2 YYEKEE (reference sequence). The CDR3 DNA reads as TGTGCCAGCAGCTTTGCCGGACAGGACCTAAAAAGGGGGTACAATGAGCAGTTCTTC. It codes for CASSFAGQDLKRGYNEQFF.

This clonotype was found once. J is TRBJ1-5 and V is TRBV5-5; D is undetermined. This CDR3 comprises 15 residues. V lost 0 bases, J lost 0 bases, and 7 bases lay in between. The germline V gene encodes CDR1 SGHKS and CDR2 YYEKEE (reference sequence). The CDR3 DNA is TGTGCCAGCAGCTTGGAGATGAATAGCAATCAGCCCCAGCATTTT. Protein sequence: CASSLEMNSNQPQHF.

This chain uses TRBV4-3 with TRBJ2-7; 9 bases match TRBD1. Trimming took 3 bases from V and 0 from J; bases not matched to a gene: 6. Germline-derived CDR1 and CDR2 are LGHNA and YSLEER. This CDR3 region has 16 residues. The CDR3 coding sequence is TGCGCCAGCAGCCAGATCGGGACAGGGACCTCCTACGAGCAGTACTTC. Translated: CASSQIGTGTSYEQYF.

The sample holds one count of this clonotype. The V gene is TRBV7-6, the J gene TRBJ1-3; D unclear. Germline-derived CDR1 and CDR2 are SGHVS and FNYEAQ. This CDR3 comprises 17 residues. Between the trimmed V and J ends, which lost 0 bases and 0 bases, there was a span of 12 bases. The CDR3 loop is CASSLAVMENSGNTIYF. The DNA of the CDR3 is TGTGCCAGCAGCTTAGCTGTGATGGAAAACTCTGGAAACACCATATATTTT.

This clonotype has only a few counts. Written as DNA, the CDR3 is TGTGCCAGCAGCTCACCCGGGCGTCTTAGCAATCAGCCCCAGCATTTT. Translated, it gives CASSSPGRLSNQPQHF. The chain links TRBV7-2 to TRBJ1-5; no firm D call. Germline V gene sequence: CDR1 SGHTA, CDR2 FQGNSA. The CDR3 has 16 residues. Trimming removed 4 bases at V and 0 bases at J, with 13 bases between.

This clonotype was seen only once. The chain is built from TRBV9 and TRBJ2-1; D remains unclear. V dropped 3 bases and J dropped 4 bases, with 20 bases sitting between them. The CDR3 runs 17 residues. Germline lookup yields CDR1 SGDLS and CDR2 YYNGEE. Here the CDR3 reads CASSAGPQVPSYNEQFF. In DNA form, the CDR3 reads TGTGCCAGCAGCGCGGGCCCACAAGTCCCCTCTTACAATGAGCAGTTCTTC. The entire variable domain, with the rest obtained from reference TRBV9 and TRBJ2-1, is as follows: DSGVTQTPKHLITATGQRVTLRCSPRSGDLSVYWYQQSLDQGLQFLIQYYNGEERAKGNILERFSAQQFPDLHSELNLSSLELGDSALYFCASSAGPQVPSYNEQFFGPGTRLTVL.

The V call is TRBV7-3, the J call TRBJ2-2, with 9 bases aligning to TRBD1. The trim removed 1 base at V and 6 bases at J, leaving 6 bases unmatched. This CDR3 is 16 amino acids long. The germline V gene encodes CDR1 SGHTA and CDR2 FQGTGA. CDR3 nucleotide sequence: TGTGCCAGCAGCTTAATACAGGGGGCGAAGGCCGGGGAGCTGTTTTTT. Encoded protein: CASSLIQGAKAGELFF.

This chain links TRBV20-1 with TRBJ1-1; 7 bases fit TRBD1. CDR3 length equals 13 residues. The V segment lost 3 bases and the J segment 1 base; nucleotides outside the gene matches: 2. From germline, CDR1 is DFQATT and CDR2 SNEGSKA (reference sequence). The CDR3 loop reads CSASEGANTEAFF. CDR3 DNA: TGCAGTGCTAGTGAGGGGGCGAACACTGAAGCTTTCTTT.

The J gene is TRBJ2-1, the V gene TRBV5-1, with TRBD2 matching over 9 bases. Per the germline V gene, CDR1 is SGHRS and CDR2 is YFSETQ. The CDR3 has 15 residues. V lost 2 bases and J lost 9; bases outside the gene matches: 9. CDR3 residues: CASSLGASGASEQFF. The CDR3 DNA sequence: TGCGCCAGCAGCTTAGGGGCTAGCGGGGCCAGTGAGCAGTTCTTC. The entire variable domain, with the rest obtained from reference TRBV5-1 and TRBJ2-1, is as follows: KAGVTQTPRYLIKTRGQQVTLSCSPISGHRSVSWYQQTPGQGLQFLFEYFSETQRNKGNFPGRFSGRQFSNSRSEMNVSTLELGDSALYLCASSLGASGASEQFFGPGTRLTVL.

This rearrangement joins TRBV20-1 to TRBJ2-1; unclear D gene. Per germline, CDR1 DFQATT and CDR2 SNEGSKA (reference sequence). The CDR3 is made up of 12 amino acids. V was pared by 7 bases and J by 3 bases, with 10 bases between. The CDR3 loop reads CSGGRYYNEQFF. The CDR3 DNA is TGCAGTGGAGGTAGGTACTACAATGAGCAGTTCTTC.